This T cell receptor (beta chain) was captured by sequencing in a study of CD8 T cells in ankylosing spondylitis (dated by TCRdb to 2017 to 2019). About the investigation overall: The study set out to find disease-linked TCR variants by profiling T cell receptor beta repertoires in ankylosing spondylitis patients and healthy donors. In total, the full study cohort was made up of 110 or so healthy donors and 25 to 30 ankylosing spondylitis patients. Samples of peripheral blood were taken, and for ankylosing spondylitis patients, synovial fluid was collected as well.

Many counts were recorded for this clonotype. Its antigen has not been determined. Base qualities were left out, and no much larger clone turns up one base away. V is pared back by 3 bases and J by 4 bases, with 10 bases lying between the germline termini. The germline V gene (reference sequence) specifies MNHEY as CDR1 and SMNVEV as CDR2. The CDR3, from cysteine to phenylalanine, totals 14 residues. Of the read, only the CDR3 DNA is kept; its 42 bases are in frame from base 1. What the study reported, not specific to this receptor: The disease-linked clones were reported as significantly enriched in matched synovial fluid samples from ankylosing spondylitis patients. Some motif variants were previously reported in synovial fluid and blood of reactive arthritis patients, suggesting common disease-initiation mechanisms. A TCR beta motif of several highly homologous amino acid variants appeared characteristic of blood from ankylosing spondylitis patients. The disease-linked clones showed a CD8+ phenotype and occurred at relatively low frequencies in peripheral blood.

Sequencing was performed on an Illumina HiSeq 2500. Quantitative 5'-RACE with molecular barcodes was used to prepare TCR beta libraries. Under the source paper's analysis protocol: To identify disease-linked TCR variants, a new computational method was used, one built on a probabilistic model of VDJ rearrangement. The public reads were reprocessed in TCRdb via fastp at Q25 and MiXCR, keeping in-frame beta chains. Entries that share a CDR3 protein sequence are merged under the most common genes and DNA. For this entry, the V and J calls and clone size follow TCRdb and not the study's own pipeline. In all, the sample holds roughly 180,000 distinct CDR3 sequences, and around 10% of those were seen once. 29% of the sample lies in the top ten.

The sequenced sample was blood, either unsorted or a sorted T cell fraction (not recorded which). This sequence uses TRBV27 and TRBJ2-1; the D segment could be TRBD2, given 5 matching bases. This receptor was taken from a male donor with ankylosing spondylitis or in good health (not recorded which). The CDR3 has the sequence CASSLAGGYNEQFF. The nucleotide sequence is TGTGCCAGCAGTTTGGCAGGAGGATACAATGAGCAGTTCTTC.